Given below is one TCR beta chain in context. This sample stems from a study of blood T cell repertoires in COVID-19. About the study: Whether acute or convalescent, the COVID-19 samples came from the United States, Italy and Spain. Sample material is recorded as cDNA or gDNA derived from T cells, B-cell-depleted T cells, or PBMCs.

This CDR3 is built from 13 residues. V shed 8 bases and J 0 bases; nucleotides not matched to a gene: 4. The germline V gene has CDR1 LGHNA and CDR2 YSLEER. Per the authors' pipeline: Researchers report that nucleated cell counts were estimated from reference gene primer amplification. Only in-frame clones appear in the TCRdb table, and some are missing; sequencing was by immunoSEQ multiplex PCR. V and J calls and clone size are those listed in that table; D and trimming were worked out from the DNA. The sample consists of fewer than 150,000 clones, 88% of them appearing once. This TCR came from a human donor in a cohort sampled during active COVID-19. Sequencing input: peripheral blood. This sequence joins TRBV4-3 and TRBJ2-7; 7 positions agree with TRBD1. In DNA, the CDR3 is TGCGCCAGCTCCGGGACAGTCTCCTACGAGCAGTACTTC. Protein sequence: CASSGTVSYEQYF.